What follows is one TCR beta chain and its context. There are a few counts of this clonotype. It lacks a known antigen. One base away there is no much larger clone; base qualities are not given. The data are from a study of CD8+CD57+ T cells in acquired aplastic anemia (dated by TCRdb to the late 2010s). Concerning the study at large: On average, sorted CD4+ and CD8+ cells yielded 3.2 ug of extracted DNA, with a range of roughly 0.19 to 27.4 ug. CD8+CD57+ expansion was defined as a frequency above the mean frequency observed in healthy subjects.

Profiling of TCR beta VDJ combinations and CDR3 sequences used genomic DNA as the template. TCR repertoire sequencing was run on an Illumina HiSeq 2000. Per the authors' processing: TRBV/TRBJ rearrangement plots, CDR3 size and DJ length profiles, and Simpson's diversity index were used to evaluate the repertoires. The immunodominant clone was defined as the most abundant DNA sequence in deep sequencing data. CDR3 amino acid sequences were screened for sharing across subjects and compared with published repertoires and the VDJdb database. TCRdb handled the public reads itself, with Q25 trimming in fastp and clone calling in MiXCR, and kept productive beta chains. Rows with a matching CDR3 protein are joined into one entry that keeps the most common DNA and genes. None of the V and J calls come from the authors' own analysis; TCRdb made them. The sample includes approximately 180,000 distinct CDR3 sequences, with roughly 63% observed a single time. In total, the top ten clones hold roughly 46% of the sample.

The patients picked for sequencing were ones in whom flow cytometry had shown an expansion of CD8+CD57+ cells. All patients had severe acquired aplastic anemia diagnosed by International Study of Aplastic Anemia and Agranulocytosis and Camitta criteria. Patients had received no therapy at the time of blood sampling. In the study, sorted CD4+ and CD8+ blood T cells from patients with severe aplastic anemia and from healthy subjects underwent deep sequencing of TCR repertoires. Patients were enrolled in the USA under clinicaltrials.gov protocols 00001620, 01623167, 00001397, 00071045, 00081523 and 00961064. Ficoll-Paque density gradient centrifugation was used to isolate peripheral blood mononuclear cells. Before DNA was extracted, CD4+ and CD8+ T cells were sorted using either FACS or magnetic beads. CDR1 and CDR2, per the germline V gene, are SGHDT and YYEEEE. The germline ends are 6 bases apart after V is trimmed by 0 bases and J by 3 bases. The CDR3 contains 13 residues, cysteine and phenylalanine counted. Only the CDR3 DNA is retained, 39 bases long and in frame from the first base.

General findings and caveats noted by the study authors: Between patients and healthy controls, no significant difference in CD8+ Simpson's diversity was found (P=0.060). Around 28 CD8+ CDR3 sequences were found to be shared between patients and controls, but these sequences appeared to be highly expressed in patients and within the immunodominant clones of the patients.

The material sequenced was sorted CD4+, CD8+, or CD8+CD57+ T cells (not recorded which) from PBMCs. This TCR derives from a human donor with aplastic anemia. This sequence uses TRBV5-6 and TRBJ2-5; the D gene is perhaps TRBD2, on 5 matching bases. Here is the DNA: TGTGCCAGCAGCTTGGGGAGGAAAGAGACCCAGTACTTC. This encodes CASSLGRKETQYF. Where the CDR3 stops, the reference TRBV5-6 and TRBJ2-5 genes take over; the full variable domain is DAGVTQSPTHLIKTRGQQVTLRCSPKSGHDTVSWYQQALGQGPQFIFQYYEEEERQRGNFPDRFSGHQFPNYSSELNVNALLLGDSALYLCASSLGRKETQYFGPGTRLLVL.